Following are 8 T cell receptor beta chains from one sample sequenced in a study of cytomegalovirus exposure and HLA in healthy donors. TCRdb's table, derived via immunoSEQ multiplex PCR, lists solely in-frame clones and lacks some. This table has about 63,000 clones, 89% appearing once. Sequenced input: PBMCs. The receptors shown here come from a woman aged 18-35 years in good health and CMV-seronegative.

CDR3 nucleotides: TGTGCCAGCAGTGTGCCGGGACAGGGTAATGAGCAGTTCTTC. As protein: CASSVPGQGNEQFF. V gene TRBV27 combines with J gene TRBJ2-1; 9 bases fit TRBD1. The CDR3 sequence is 14 residues long. The trim removed 5 bases at V and 7 bases at J, leaving 6 bases unmatched. The V gene's germline CDR1 is MNHEY and CDR2 SMNVEV (reference sequence).

This clone occurred once. The chain links TRBV6-5 to TRBJ1-6; no reliable D call. The V gene lost 2 bases and the J gene lost 7 bases, with 15 bases spanning the gap. Germline assignment: CDR1 MNHEY and CDR2 SVGAGI. The CDR3 has 16 amino acids. CDR3 residues: CASSYARPAVNSPLHF. The CDR3 DNA sequence: TGTGCCAGCAGTTACGCAAGGCCCGCGGTCAATTCACCCCTCCACTTT.

The rearrangement uses TRBV25-1 and TRBJ2-1; TRBD2 matches at 8 bases. The V and J ends lost 3 bases and 7 bases, in that order; junction bases with no gene match: 11. Per germline, CDR1 MGHDK and CDR2 SYGVNS. The CDR3 totals 16 residues. CDR3 nucleotides: TGTGCCAGCAGTGAGGGGGGGAGCGGGAGAGGTAATGAGCAGTTCTTC. It codes for CASSEGGSGRGNEQFF.

The rearrangement joins TRBV7-2 to TRBJ1-2; no reliable D call. Germline CDR1 SGHTA, CDR2 FQGNSA. The CDR3 is 13 amino acids. Trimming cost V 5 bases and J 5 bases, with 12 bases left between them. Here the CDR3 DNA reads TGTGCCAGCAGCCCCGATGAGGAGTATGGCTACACCTTC. It is translated as CASSPDEEYGYTF.

This sequence joins TRBV2 and TRBJ1-1; D is unresolved. This CDR3 is 15 amino acids long. CDR1 is SNHLY, CDR2 FYNNEI, per germline. Trimming removed 2 bases from V and 3 bases from J, with 13 bases in between. The chain's CDR3 is CASSESVRGYTEAFF. DNA of the CDR3: TGTGCCAGCAGTGAATCCGTTCGGGGTTACACTGAAGCTTTCTTT.

The rearrangement uses TRBV7-6 and TRBJ2-7, with 8 positions matching TRBD1. Germline-derived CDR1 and CDR2 are SGHVS and FNYEAQ. V lost 5 bases to trimming and J lost 4 bases; unmatched junction nucleotides: 10. This CDR3 has 15 amino acids. The CDR3 DNA sequence: TGTGCCAGCAGCGGTGGCCGGACAGGGAGTTACGAGCAGTACTTC. Its protein is CASSGGRTGSYEQYF. The full variable domain, with the rest looked up from reference TRBV7-6 and TRBJ2-7, is GAGVSQSPRYKVTKRGQDVALRCDPISGHVSLYWYRQALGQGPEFLTYFNYEAQQDKSGLPNDRFSAERPEGSISTLTIQRTEQRDSAMYRCASSGGRTGSYEQYFGPGTRLTVT.

The gene calls are TRBV2 and TRBJ1-5, with 7 bases fitting TRBD1. Germline CDR1 and CDR2: SNHLY and FYNNEI. The CDR3 loop spans 14 amino acids. V gave up 6 bases and J gave up 2 bases; unmatched junction bases: 4. The CDR3 sequence is CASRDDRGNQPQHF. The DNA for the CDR3 is TGTGCCAGCAGAGATGACAGGGGCAATCAGCCCCAGCATTTT.

V gene TRBV7-8 combines with J gene TRBJ1-1; D gene ambiguous. Per germline, CDR1 SGHVS and CDR2 FQNEAQ. This CDR3 has 12 amino acids. V lost 4 bases to trimming and J lost 6 bases, with 9 bases between them. In DNA, the CDR3 is TGTGCCAGCAGCTGGTTAGAGGCTGAAGCTTTCTTT. Amino acids: CASSWLEAEAFF.